This TCR beta chain came from a study of cytomegalovirus exposure and HLA in healthy donors. Remarks on this clone: Its antigen is as yet unknown.

General study points: V- and J-gene trimming in TCR beta was tied to a missense DCLRE1C variant by an analysis performed later. One cluster of highly shared sequence variants probably arose as a sequencing artifact. Of the V segments, some could not be distinguished, including TRBV6-2 and TRBV6-3, and were excluded. Listed as cytomegalovirus-associated were over 150 TCR beta chains.

Germline V gene sequence: CDR1 ENHRY, CDR2 SYGVKD. Trimming shortened V by 3 bases and J by 0 bases, and 9 bases separated the two germline ends. The CDR3 length is 14 residues. Primers included in the PCR were 60 Vbeta and 13 Jbeta primers. The method was immunoSEQ multiplex PCR; TCRdb's version includes in-frame clones alone and lacks a portion of them. In the table there are about 190,000 clones, around 86% of which are singletons. This clonotype was obtained from a woman aged 18-29 years in good health and CMV-seronegative. The V call is TRBV10-3, the J call TRBJ2-7, with D perhaps matching TRBD1 (5 bases). Sample: PBMCs. This CDR3 reads CAISERQSSYEQYF. The DNA for the CDR3 is TGTGCCATCAGTGAAAGACAGAGCTCCTACGAGCAGTACTTC.